Shown below are 17 T cell receptor beta chains from a single sample sequenced in a study of early T cells in non-severe SARS-CoV-2 infection. TCRdb re-called the 5' RACE reads through MiXCR, storing one row per CDR3 protein. Of approximately 84,000 distinct CDR3 sequences listed, about 15% were seen once; the top ten hold around 6%. Specimen: whole blood. Every receptor here comes from an adult who was a healthcare worker with PCR-confirmed SARS-CoV-2 infection or an uninfected control (not recorded which).

This chain joins TRBV3-1 and TRBJ2-2, with a weak D call TRBD1 (6 bases). Looked up from germline, CDR1 is LGHDT and CDR2 is YNNKEL (reference sequence). Trimming left V 9 bases short and J 4 bases short, with 15 bases between. The CDR3 has 14 amino acids. CDR3 in DNA: TGTGCCAGACAGGGTTGTAAGGGCACCGGGGAGCTGTTTTTT. Translating it yields CARQGCKGTGELFF.

This clonotype came up a few times. The J gene is TRBJ2-7, the V gene TRBV5-1, with TRBD1 matching over 8 bases. This CDR3 spans 14 amino acids. Germline CDR1 is SGHRS and CDR2 is YFSETQ. After removal of 1 base from V and 5 bases from J, the junction contained 5 bases not matched to a gene. Here the CDR3 DNA reads TGCGCCAGCAGCTTGTCCCCAGGGGGCAACGAGCAGTACTTC. It translates to CASSLSPGGNEQYF.

The CDR3 spells CASRQSGYDYEQYF. The CDR3 DNA reads as TGTGCCAGCAGGCAATCGGGATACGACTACGAGCAGTACTTC. The rearrangement links TRBV3-1 to TRBJ2-7; a possible D gene is TRBD2 (5 bases). The CDR3 has 14 residues. CDR1 LGHDT and CDR2 YNNKEL come from the germline V gene (reference sequence). V was trimmed by 6 bases and J by 3 bases, leaving 15 bases between them.

This clonotype occurred many times. V is TRBV30 and J is TRBJ2-1; the match to TRBD2 covers 7 bases. Germline trimming cut 2 bases from V and 0 bases from J; bases unmatched to any gene: 7. The germline gives CDR1 GTSNPN, CDR2 SVGIG (reference sequence). CDR3 size: 16 residues. DNA for the CDR3: TGTGCCTGGAGTATTAGGGGCGGGAGCTCCTACAATGAGCAGTTCTTC. This codes for CAWSIRGGSSYNEQFF.

This clonotype was detected only a few times. The rearrangement links TRBV19 to TRBJ2-2, with D hard to call. V shed 5 bases and J shed 4 bases, with 8 bases lying between them. Germline V CDR1 and CDR2: LNHDA, SQIVND (reference sequence). This CDR3 has 13 amino acids. CDR3 bases: TGTGCCAGTAGTGTTGGCTCCACCGGGGAGCTGTTTTTT. Amino acids: CASSVGSTGELFF.

This chain joins TRBV7-8 and TRBJ2-7, with a weak D call TRBD2 (6 bases). CDR3 length: 13 amino acids. Germline CDR1 is SGHVS and CDR2 is FQNEAQ. V lost 4 bases, J lost 3 bases, and 10 bases lay in between. DNA of the CDR3: TGTGCCAGCAGCTCGGGGGAGGTCTACGAGCAGTACTTC. It codes for CASSSGEVYEQYF.

This clonotype was counted only a few times. J is TRBJ2-2 and V is TRBV11-2; 11 nucleotides line up with TRBD2. V shed 10 bases and J 4 bases; nucleotides not matched to a gene: 17. CDR1 is SGHAT and CDR2 is FQNNGV in the germline V gene. The CDR3 consists of 18 residues. The CDR3 here is CATRPRLAGFPATGELFF. The CDR3 region has the DNA TGTGCCACCCGACCGAGACTAGCGGGGTTTCCAGCCACCGGGGAGCTGTTTTTT.

This clonotype was observed a few times. The J gene is TRBJ1-5, the V gene TRBV30; D ambiguous. CDR3 length equals 13 residues. V was cut by 1 base and J by 2 bases, with 6 bases left in between. CDR1 and CDR2 (germline): GTSNPN, SVGIG (reference sequence). Here the CDR3 reads CAWSDQGNQPQHF. CDR3 nucleotide sequence: TGTGCCTGGAGTGACCAGGGCAATCAGCCCCAGCATTTT.

The J gene is TRBJ2-3, the V gene TRBV20-1, with D possibly TRBD2 on 5 matching bases. The germline V gene has CDR1 DFQATT and CDR2 SNEGSKA (reference sequence). Trimming removed 6 bases at V and 0 bases at J, with 16 bases between. This CDR3 is built from 15 residues. CDR3 region: CSARERGSSTDTQYF. In DNA, the CDR3 is TGCAGTGCCCGAGAACGGGGTTCTAGCACAGATACGCAGTATTTT.

This clonotype was found many times. The V and J genes are TRBV5-4 and TRBJ2-3; D tentatively reads TRBD1 or TRBD2 (5 bases each). The CDR3 has 16 residues. V lost 4 bases and J 2 bases, leaving 17 bases between the germline ends. Looked up from germline, CDR1 is SGHNT and CDR2 is YYREEE (reference sequence). The CDR3 reads CASSHNRDPATDTQYF. For the CDR3, the DNA is TGTGCCAGCAGCCACAACCGGGACCCAGCCACAGATACGCAGTATTTT. The complete variable domain, with remaining parts taken from reference TRBV5-4 and TRBJ2-3, reads ETGVTQSPTHLIKTRGQQVTLRCSSQSGHNTVSWYQQALGQGPQFIFQYYREEENGRGNFPPRFSGLQFPNYSSELNVNALELDDSALYLCASSHNRDPATDTQYFGPGTRLTVL.

In this sample, this clonotype turned up a few times. The rearrangement uses TRBV12-3 or TRBV12-4 and TRBJ2-1; D remains unclear. V was cut by 4 bases and J by 7 bases, with 8 bases left in between. The CDR3 length is 12 residues. CDR3: CASSSPVNEQFF. Here the CDR3 DNA reads TGTGCCAGCAGTTCCCCGGTGAATGAGCAGTTCTTC.

J is TRBJ1-4 and V is TRBV14, with 8 bases matching TRBD1. The germline gives CDR1 SGHDN, CDR2 FVKESK. The CDR3 spans 16 residues. Trimming took 4 bases from V and 8 from J; bases not matched to a gene: 12. The CDR3 here is CASSPLGQGNSEKLFF. DNA of the CDR3: TGTGCCAGCAGCCCTCTTGGACAGGGAAATAGCGAAAAACTGTTTTTT.

The chain has TRBV21-1 and TRBJ1-2. TRBV21-1 is classified as a pseudogene. This CDR3 contains 10 residues. The CDR3 DNA sequence: TGTGCCAGCAGCAATCCAGGCTACACCTTC. It yields the protein CASSNPGYTF.

The genes are TRBV6-2 or TRBV6-3 and TRBJ2-3, with 9 bases that match TRBD2. J was trimmed by 4 bases and V by 6 bases; bases with no gene match: 5. The CDR3 sequence is 14 residues long. Germline V gives CDR1 MNHEY, CDR2 SVGEGT. The CDR3 bases are TGTGCCAGCAGAATAGCGGGAGCGGCAGATACGCAGTATTTT. This sequence encodes CASRIAGAADTQYF.

The genes are TRBV5-6 and TRBJ2-7; no definite D call. V was clipped by 6 bases and J by 4 bases, with 5 bases between them. This CDR3 is 10 amino acids long. The germline gives CDR1 SGHDT, CDR2 YYEEEE. This chain's CDR3 is CASNGYEQYF. In DNA form, the CDR3 reads TGTGCCAGCAATGGGTACGAGCAGTACTTC.

This clonotype turned up a few times. This rearrangement joins TRBV7-9 to TRBJ1-1; no definite D call. The V end lost 1 base, the J end lost 5 bases, and 8 bases lay between the germline ends. This CDR3 contains 13 residues. Per the germline V gene, CDR1 is SEHNR and CDR2 is FQNEAQ (reference sequence). The chain's CDR3 is CASSLGAGTEAFF. CDR3 nucleotides: TGTGCCAGCAGCTTAGGGGCGGGGACTGAAGCTTTCTTT.

The rearrangement joins TRBV12-3 or TRBV12-4 to TRBJ2-2; D remains ambiguous. The CDR3 extends over 12 amino acids. Deletions cut 8 bases from V and 5 bases from J, with 9 bases between. This CDR3 is CASFRRTGELFF. The CDR3 nucleotides read TGTGCCAGCTTTAGAAGAACCGGGGAGCTGTTTTTT.